Following are 21 T cell receptor beta chains from one sample sequenced in a study of sequential checkpoint blockade in melanoma. Using immunoSEQ multiplex PCR, the repertoire was profiled, and TCRdb retains in-frame clones only, with some absent. The sample yields under 9,500 clones, about 57% seen once. Treatment of the sample: randomized to nivolumab then ipilimumab (arm A) or the reverse (arm B). Sequencing used CD8+ T cells sorted from blood (inferred from file names), obtained from a patient given nivolumab and ipilimumab in sequence. Receptors were obtained from a human donor with melanoma.

J is TRBJ2-1 and V is TRBV28, with a possible D match to TRBD1 (5 bases). The V gene lost 5 bases and the J gene lost 0 bases, with 17 bases spanning the gap. Germline V CDR1 and CDR2: MDHEN, SYDVKM. The CDR3 is made up of 17 amino acids. CDR3 sequence reads: CASSPLNQGRSYNEQFF. In DNA form, the CDR3 reads TGTGCCAGCAGTCCCTTAAATCAGGGCCGCTCCTACAATGAGCAGTTCTTC.

This chain uses TRBV28 with TRBJ2-1, with D tentatively TRBD1 (5 bases). Germline lookup yields CDR1 MDHEN and CDR2 SYDVKM. This CDR3 has 13 amino acids. Trimming took 10 bases from V and 0 from J, leaving 10 bases between them. CDR3 loop: CATGISSYNEQFF. The CDR3 DNA reads TGTGCCACAGGGATAAGCTCCTACAATGAGCAGTTCTTC.

The V and J genes are TRBV6-4 and TRBJ2-1; 7 nucleotides align to TRBD1. This CDR3 is 15 amino acids long. In germline, CDR1 is MRHNA, CDR2 SNTAGT. With 5 bases clipped from V and 8 bases from J, the junction kept 12 bases outside the gene matches. The CDR3 DNA reads as TGTGCCAGCAGTACAGGGGAAGGTCCTTGGGATGAGCAGTTCTTC. Translated: CASSTGEGPWDEQFF.

This clone was detected a few times. The rearrangement joins TRBV7-9 to TRBJ2-7, with 9 nucleotides matching TRBD1. This CDR3 is built from 14 residues. V lost 5 bases and J lost 1; bases outside the gene matches: 3. Germline V gene data show CDR1 as SEHNR and CDR2 as FQNEAQ (reference sequence). The CDR3 DNA follows: TGTGCCAGCAGCACCGGGACAGGGTCCTACGAGCAGTACTTC. This gives the protein CASSTGTGSYEQYF.

In DNA, the CDR3 is TGTGCCAGCAGTGGAGTCAGGGGGGTCGCCTACGAGCAGTACTTC. Protein: CASSGVRGVAYEQYF. The gene calls are TRBV2 and TRBJ2-7; a possible D gene is TRBD1 (7 bases). V was trimmed by 4 bases and J by 2 bases, leaving 15 bases between them. Germline loops: CDR1 SNHLY, CDR2 FYNNEI. This CDR3 is built from 15 residues.

The genes are TRBV7-9 and TRBJ2-3; 7 bases are a match to TRBD2. The trim removed 0 bases at V and 4 bases at J, leaving 4 bases unmatched. The CDR3 runs 15 residues. The V gene's germline CDR1 is SEHNR and CDR2 FQNEAQ (reference sequence). The CDR3 sequence is CASSLAGGPADTQYF. CDR3 DNA: TGTGCCAGCAGCTTAGCGGGAGGGCCCGCAGATACGCAGTATTTT.

The V gene is TRBV6-5, the J gene TRBJ1-1, with D tentatively TRBD1 (5 bases). This CDR3 has 13 amino acids. Deletions cut 6 bases from V and 4 bases from J, with 12 bases between. Germline V gives CDR1 MNHEY, CDR2 SVGAGI. CDR3 protein: CASRAGGVTEAFF. In DNA form, the CDR3 reads TGTGCCAGCAGGGCGGGGGGGGTCACTGAAGCTTTCTTT.

This clone was found a few times. CDR3 amino acids: CASSLVSRARMETQYF. CDR3 nucleotides: TGTGCCAGCAGCTTAGTTTCCAGGGCTCGCATGGAGACCCAGTACTTC. V gene TRBV7-9 combines with J gene TRBJ2-5; the D gene is possibly TRBD1 (5 bases). The ends were cut back, 1 base at V and 5 bases at J, with 17 bases in the middle. This CDR3 is 16 amino acids long. Germline CDR1 and CDR2: SEHNR and FQNEAQ (reference sequence).

This sequence joins TRBV4-1 and TRBJ2-7; D not resolved. The CDR3 totals 12 residues. Germline values: CDR1 MGHRA, CDR2 YSYEKL. V was cut by 2 bases and J by 4 bases, with 6 bases left in between. The CDR3 DNA is TGCGCCAGCAGCCAAATTAATTACGAGCAGTACTTC. Translation gives CASSQINYEQYF.

The chain couples TRBV27 to TRBJ2-3; 15 positions match TRBD2. V shed 6 bases, J shed 5 bases, and the junction held 12 bases outside the gene matches. Germline V gene sequence: CDR1 MNHEY, CDR2 SMNVEV (reference sequence). The CDR3 has 18 amino acids. CDR3 nucleotide sequence: TGTGCCAGCAGCTCCCAAGGACTAGCGGGGGGGCGAAGAGATACGCAGTATTTT. This encodes CASSSQGLAGGRRDTQYF.

The rearrangement joins TRBV4-3 to TRBJ2-2; D is perhaps TRBD1 (5 bases). Germline CDR1 reads LGHNA; CDR2 reads YSLEER. Trimming shortened V by 3 bases and J by 4 bases, and 12 bases separated the two germline ends. This CDR3 contains 15 residues. The CDR3, as DNA: TGCGCCAGCAGCCACCTGCCAGGGCCCACCGGGGAGCTGTTTTTT. Amino acids: CASSHLPGPTGELFF.

This clone has just a few counts. The rearrangement uses TRBV5-4 and TRBJ2-7, with 11 nucleotides matching TRBD1. CDR3 size: 15 residues. CDR1 is SGHNT and CDR2 is YYREEE in the germline V gene (reference sequence). V lost 0 bases, J lost 3 bases, and 2 bases stayed unmatched. The DNA of the CDR3 is TGTGCCAGCAGCTTGGGGGACAGGGGGTTCTACGAGCAGTACTTC. Translation gives CASSLGDRGFYEQYF.

The chain links TRBV10-1 to TRBJ2-3, with 8 bases identical to TRBD2. CDR3 length equals 18 residues. The V segment lost 2 bases and the J segment 4 bases; nucleotides outside the gene matches: 14. Germline CDR1 WNHNN, CDR2 SYGVQD (reference sequence). As DNA, the CDR3 is TGCGCCAGCAGTGAGCGGGGGGGCCGGTTGTCCCCCCCAGATACGCAGTATTTT. Protein product: CASSERGGRLSPPDTQYF.

V and J are TRBV29-1 and TRBJ2-1, with 8 bases lining up with TRBD1. CDR1 is SQVTM, CDR2 ANQGSEA, per germline. The V and J ends lost 3 bases and 2 bases, in that order; junction bases with no gene match: 0. There are 13 residues in the CDR3. CDR3 amino acids: CSVEDRAYNEQFF. The CDR3 nucleotides read TGCAGCGTTGAGGACAGGGCCTACAATGAGCAGTTCTTC.

The rearrangement joins TRBV16 to TRBJ2-1; tentative D call: TRBD2 (6 bases). This CDR3 is 12 amino acids long. V lost 6 bases to trimming and J lost 8 bases, with 11 bases between them. Germline CDR1 is KGHSY and CDR2 is FQNENV. CDR3 residues: CASSWRADEQFF. CDR3 DNA sequence: TGTGCCAGCAGTTGGAGGGCGGATGAGCAGTTCTTC. Together with reference TRBV16 and TRBJ2-1, the CDR3 gives the full variable domain: GEEVAQTPKHLVRGEGQKAKLYCAPIKGHSYVFWYQQVLKNEFKFLISFQNENVFDETGMPKERFSAKCLPNSPCSLEIQATKLEDSAVYFCASSWRADEQFFGPGTRLTVL.

The chain is built from TRBV11-2 and TRBJ2-4, with D perhaps matching TRBD1 (5 bases). Germline values: CDR1 SGHAT, CDR2 FQNNGV. The length of the CDR3 is 15 residues. V dropped 5 bases and J dropped 3 bases, with 14 bases sitting between them. In DNA, the CDR3 is TGTGCCAGCAGCCATACAGGATTAGGCAAAAACATTCAGTACTTC. This sequence encodes CASSHTGLGKNIQYF.

This chain uses TRBV27 with TRBJ2-1; D gene unclear. This CDR3 comprises 13 residues. The V end lost 7 bases, the J end lost 7 bases, and 14 bases lay between the germline ends. The V gene's germline CDR1 is MNHEY and CDR2 SMNVEV (reference sequence). CDR3 bases: TGTGCCAGCATCAGGCCCGGTAAGAATGAGCAGTTCTTC. Translated: CASIRPGKNEQFF.

A note on this clone: Compared with germline, one end of the junction differs, possibly owing to a read error. This rearrangement joins TRBV5-3 to TRBJ2-7; the match to TRBD1 covers 10 bases. TRBV5-3 is designated an ORF whose function remains uncertain. There are 15 residues in the CDR3. The CDR3 DNA reads TGTGCCAGCAGCTTCCCGGGACAGGGGATTTACGAGCAGTACTTC. Translating gives CASSFPGQGIYEQYF.

This sequence joins TRBV27 and TRBJ1-6, with D possibly being TRBD1 (6 bases). This CDR3 contains 15 residues. Germline assignment: CDR1 MNHEY and CDR2 SMNVEV (reference sequence). V lost 5 bases and J lost 4, with 12 bases in between. CDR3 nucleotides: TGTGCCAGCAGTCCGAGGACAGATTATAATTCACCCCTCCACTTT. Its translation: CASSPRTDYNSPLHF.

V and J are TRBV4-3 and TRBJ2-1, with D possibly TRBD1 on 5 matching bases. V lost 3 bases and J 3 bases, leaving 12 bases between the germline ends. The CDR3 has 15 amino acids. Germline V gene lookup returns CDR1 LGHNA and CDR2 YSLEER. CDR3 sequence: CASSHLPDSYNEQFF. CDR3 coding DNA: TGCGCCAGCAGCCATCTTCCCGACAGCTACAATGAGCAGTTCTTC.

The V and J genes are TRBV7-8 and TRBJ2-5, with 8 bases fitting TRBD2. Germline CDR1 is SGHVS and CDR2 is FQNEAQ. The CDR3 has 14 residues. Trimming took 3 bases from V and 6 from J; bases not matched to a gene: 6. CDR3 nucleotide sequence: TGTGCCAGCAGCTTGGTCCGGGGGGGCCAGACCCAGTACTTC. This codes for CASSLVRGGQTQYF.